These T cell receptor beta chains were read from a single sample in a study of response to subunit inactivated influenza vaccine. TCRdb itself ran the RT-PCR reads through MiXCR, one entry per CDR3 protein. This sample has roughly 700,000 distinct CDR3 sequences; over 11% occur once, and the top ten carry around 6.5%. Sequencing used PBMCs from blood, obtained around two weeks before vaccination. Source of these receptors: a man aged 45-65 years who received an inactivated influenza vaccine. Each CDR3 is given with its conserved first and last residue. Each record gives: V gene, J gene, CDR3 protein.

v_call: TRBV20-1
j_call: TRBJ2-3
cdr3_aa: CSARGSFSTDTQYF

v_call: TRBV12-3/TRBV12-4
j_call: TRBJ2-3
cdr3_aa: CASSQIQDTQYF

v_call: TRBV20-1
j_call: TRBJ2-5
cdr3_aa: CSGEREGVRETQYF

v_call: TRBV7-9
j_call: TRBJ1-2
cdr3_aa: CASSSLSLGASGSYTF

v_call: TRBV6-2/TRBV6-3
j_call: TRBJ1-6
cdr3_aa: CASGILGNSPLHF

v_call: TRBV6-2/TRBV6-3
j_call: TRBJ2-6
cdr3_aa: CASSSGQGLVSGANVLTF

v_call: TRBV5-1
j_call: TRBJ2-3
cdr3_aa: CASRLTGGPDTQYF

v_call: TRBV7-2
j_call: TRBJ2-1
cdr3_aa: CASSRRGTYNEQFF

v_call: TRBV20-1
j_call: TRBJ2-7
cdr3_aa: CSARMGGGRSYEQYF

v_call: TRBV9
j_call: TRBJ2-5
cdr3_aa: CASSGRTEETQYF

v_call: TRBV12-3/TRBV12-4
j_call: TRBJ2-1
cdr3_aa: CASSPGGNGEQFF

v_call: TRBV12-3/TRBV12-4
j_call: TRBJ2-3
cdr3_aa: CATGEGTTDTQYF

v_call: TRBV28
j_call: TRBJ2-5
cdr3_aa: CASSYRGSGETQYF

v_call: TRBV12-3/TRBV12-4
j_call: TRBJ2-2
cdr3_aa: CASSFAGLGELFF

v_call: TRBV28
j_call: TRBJ1-3
cdr3_aa: CASNLGQPSGNTIYF

v_call: TRBV6-1
j_call: TRBJ2-1
cdr3_aa: CASSPGLVASWEQFF

v_call: TRBV29-1
j_call: TRBJ2-7
cdr3_aa: CSVLSIPDGREYEQYF

v_call: TRBV2
j_call: TRBJ2-7
cdr3_aa: CASSDFGGGLYEQYF

v_call: TRBV29-1
j_call: TRBJ2-1
cdr3_aa: CSVTGTSGNYYNEQFF

v_call: TRBV20-1
j_call: TRBJ2-3
cdr3_aa: CSASLGSSGGRTDTQYF

v_call: TRBV4-2
j_call: TRBJ1-1
cdr3_aa: CASSQATDLSTEAFF

v_call: TRBV12-3/TRBV12-4
j_call: TRBJ2-1
cdr3_aa: CASSPWTSGRGYEQFF

v_call: TRBV29-1
j_call: TRBJ1-5
cdr3_aa: CSVAETLGNQPQHF

v_call: TRBV29-1
j_call: TRBJ2-1
cdr3_aa: CSVGQINEQFF

v_call: TRBV30
j_call: TRBJ2-7
cdr3_aa: CAWSVHPIYEQYF

v_call: TRBV11-2
j_call: TRBJ2-7
cdr3_aa: CASSPFRYEQYF

v_call: TRBV12-3/TRBV12-4
j_call: TRBJ2-3
cdr3_aa: CASSRTSGPTDTQYF

v_call: TRBV12-3/TRBV12-4
j_call: TRBJ1-3
cdr3_aa: CASSSYQPSGNTIYF

v_call: TRBV2
j_call: TRBJ2-1
cdr3_aa: CASTYRESSYNEQFF

v_call: TRBV7-2
j_call: TRBJ2-5
cdr3_aa: CASSSGLGPETQYF

v_call: TRBV4-2
j_call: TRBJ2-3
cdr3_aa: CASSQAGTSGGRTDTQYF

v_call: TRBV7-7
j_call: TRBJ2-5
cdr3_aa: CASSLGTSGGGQETQYF

v_call: TRBV20-1
j_call: TRBJ2-5
cdr3_aa: CSASRQQETQYF

v_call: TRBV28
j_call: TRBJ2-6
cdr3_aa: CASSFIGFGANVLTF

v_call: TRBV10-3
j_call: TRBJ2-5
cdr3_aa: CAISEGRGRETQYF

v_call: TRBV29-1
j_call: TRBJ2-1
cdr3_aa: CSARTEGAHDEQFF

v_call: TRBV7-9
j_call: TRBJ2-1
cdr3_aa: CASRVRGPYNEQFF

v_call: TRBV4-2
j_call: TRBJ1-1
cdr3_aa: CASSPQGGSGAFF

v_call: TRBV28
j_call: TRBJ1-4
cdr3_aa: CASSLGQGNRNEKLFF

v_call: TRBV28
j_call: TRBJ2-2
cdr3_aa: CASSLGGLLNTGELFF

v_call: TRBV28
j_call: TRBJ2-2
cdr3_aa: CASSSRVDRGGNSAGELFF

v_call: TRBV12-3/TRBV12-4
j_call: TRBJ1-1
cdr3_aa: CASSQTGRGNTEAFF

v_call: TRBV29-1
j_call: TRBJ2-4
cdr3_aa: CSVEREAKNIQYF

v_call: TRBV18
j_call: TRBJ1-2
cdr3_aa: CASSLTGGADYGYTF

v_call: TRBV7-2
j_call: TRBJ2-5
cdr3_aa: CASSSVAAETQYF

v_call: TRBV9
j_call: TRBJ2-3
cdr3_aa: CASSAGETDTQYF

v_call: TRBV6-2/TRBV6-3
j_call: TRBJ1-2
cdr3_aa: CGAGNYGYTF

v_call: TRBV5-6
j_call: TRBJ1-1
cdr3_aa: CASSLGPLRGTEAFF

v_call: TRBV24-1
j_call: TRBJ2-1
cdr3_aa: CATSGGGGGEGEQFF

v_call: TRBV20-1
j_call: TRBJ2-7
cdr3_aa: CSATDRGDEQYF

v_call: TRBV6-5
j_call: TRBJ2-7
cdr3_aa: CASSYSKVRGDYEQYF

v_call: TRBV4-3
j_call: TRBJ1-6
cdr3_aa: CASSLTGAPNSPLHF

v_call: TRBV5-1
j_call: TRBJ2-5
cdr3_aa: CASMPSGQETQYF

v_call: TRBV5-5
j_call: TRBJ2-5
cdr3_aa: CASSWGAGGGETQYF

v_call: TRBV30
j_call: TRBJ1-2
cdr3_aa: CAWTRRGGAGYTF

v_call: TRBV30
j_call: TRBJ1-5
cdr3_aa: CAWSGQTLRQPQHF

v_call: TRBV4-3
j_call: TRBJ1-2
cdr3_aa: CASSSNRWGAGYGYTF

v_call: TRBV4-2
j_call: TRBJ2-3
cdr3_aa: CASSQGASATDTQYF

v_call: TRBV16
j_call: TRBJ1-5
cdr3_aa: CASSPHLLRQPQHF

v_call: TRBV6-5
j_call: TRBJ1-5
cdr3_aa: CASSYSIQGQPQHF